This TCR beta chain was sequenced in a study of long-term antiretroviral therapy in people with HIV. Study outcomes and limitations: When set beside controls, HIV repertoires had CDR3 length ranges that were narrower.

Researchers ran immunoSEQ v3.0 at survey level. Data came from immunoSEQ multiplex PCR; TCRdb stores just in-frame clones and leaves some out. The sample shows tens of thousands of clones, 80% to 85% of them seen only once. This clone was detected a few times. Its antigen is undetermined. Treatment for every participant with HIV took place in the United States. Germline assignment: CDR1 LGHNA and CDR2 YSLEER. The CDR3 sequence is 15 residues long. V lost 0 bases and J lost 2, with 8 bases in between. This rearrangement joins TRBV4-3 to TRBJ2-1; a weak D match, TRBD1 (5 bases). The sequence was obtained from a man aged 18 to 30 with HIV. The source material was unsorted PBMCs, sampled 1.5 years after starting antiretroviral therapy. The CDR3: CASSQDRGTYNEQFF. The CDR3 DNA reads TGCGCCAGCAGCCAAGATAGGGGTACCTACAATGAGCAGTTCTTC.